The 5 T cell receptor beta chains reported below all come from one sample, sequenced in a study of human T cells and chemical hapten exposure. TCRdb independently ran MiXCR on the RACE reads; one entry per CDR3 protein. The sample lists over 100,000 distinct CDR3 sequences, roughly 9.5% occurring once. Time point here: healthy volunteer bleed at 2 weeks. Before extraction, the whole blood was not fractionated, and total RNA was taken from it. Sequenced: whole blood. These receptors came from a male donor in good health. Some clones in this sample may be carry-over from other donors' samples.

The chain is built from TRBV5-1 and TRBJ2-5; D remains unclear. The V gene's germline CDR1 is SGHRS and CDR2 YFSETQ. V lost 4 bases to trimming and J lost 2 bases, with 15 bases between them. The CDR3 sequence is 15 residues long. Here the CDR3 DNA reads TGCGCCAGCAGCAACCCGAGTGCTATTCAAGAGACCCAGTACTTC. Its protein product is CASSNPSAIQETQYF. Variable domain in full (rest from reference TRBV5-1 and TRBJ2-5): KAGVTQTPRYLIKTRGQQVTLSCSPISGHRSVSWYQQTPGQGLQFLFEYFSETQRNKGNFPGRFSGRQFSNSRSEMNVSTLELGDSALYLCASSNPSAIQETQYFGPGTRLLVL.

This clonotype has at least ten counts. The chain has TRBV12-3 or TRBV12-4 and TRBJ2-5; D tentatively reads TRBD1 or TRBD2 (5 bases each). This CDR3 has 13 residues. V lost 5 bases and J lost 3, with 10 bases in between. As DNA, the CDR3 is TGTGCCAGCAGTCCGTTGGGGGAAGAGACCCAGTACTTC. Its protein product is CASSPLGEETQYF.

The chain employs TRBV4-1 and TRBJ2-1; 13 nucleotides agree with TRBD2. V gave up 6 bases and J gave up 9 bases; unmatched junction bases: 5. Germline CDR1 reads MGHRA; CDR2 reads YSYEKL. CDR3 length: 14 amino acids. CDR3 sequence: CASRGLAGEGEQFF. The CDR3 DNA sequence: TGCGCCAGCAGAGGACTAGCGGGAGAGGGTGAGCAGTTCTTC.

The rearrangement uses TRBV4-1 and TRBJ2-5, with 9 bases identical to TRBD1. V gave up 4 bases and J gave up 5 bases; unmatched junction bases: 5. CDR3 length: 14 amino acids. Per the germline V gene, CDR1 is MGHRA and CDR2 is YSYEKL. CDR3 nucleotide sequence: TGCGCCAGCAGCCCCCCCGACAGGGGGGAGACCCAGTACTTC. This codes for CASSPPDRGETQYF.

This clonotype has just a few counts. The CDR3 sequence: CASSSRAGGGSYEQYF. The CDR3 DNA is TGTGCCAGCAGTTCCAGAGCGGGAGGGGGGTCCTACGAGCAGTACTTC. The chain links TRBV27 to TRBJ2-7; 10 positions match TRBD2. CDR1 MNHEY and CDR2 SMNVEV come from the germline V gene (reference sequence). The CDR3 sequence is 16 residues long. After removal of 4 bases from V and 1 base from J, the junction contained 7 bases not matched to a gene.